This T cell receptor (beta chain) was observed in a study of cytomegalovirus exposure and HLA in healthy donors. CDR1 is LGHNA, CDR2 YSLEER, per germline. V lost 3 bases and J lost 0, with 8 bases in between. CDR3 length: 14 residues. The PCR ran on 60 Vbeta and 13 Jbeta primers. The table came from immunoSEQ multiplex PCR; TCRdb's copy has only in-frame clones and leaves some out. Of approximately 160,000 clones listed, 77% are singletons. The chain combines TRBV4-3 with TRBJ1-2, with a weak D call TRBD1 (6 bases). This receptor was identified in a woman aged 25-40 years in good health and CMV-seronegative. Sample: PBMCs. The CDR3 region is CASSHRTANYGYTF. For the CDR3, the DNA is TGCGCCAGCAGCCACCGGACAGCTAACTATGGCTACACCTTC.